These T cell receptor beta chains were read from a single sample in a study of blood T cell repertoires in COVID-19. Clones were read by immunoSEQ multiplex PCR, and TCRdb kept only the in-frame ones, dropping some. Found here are 150,000 to 200,000 clones, under 80% of them singletons; the top ten hold roughly 17%. The specimen sequenced was PBMCs or T cells enriched from blood (not recorded which). The source is a woman in her forties or fifties with acute COVID-19. The CDR3 runs from the conserved cysteine through the conserved F or W. The D gene is left open where the match is weak. A clone size is listed for some rows: how often the clone was seen (once, few, many), or a class if it is expanded.

D gene: NA
V gene: TRBV25-1
clone size: few
CDR3 length: 14
J gene: TRBJ2-5
CDR3 protein: CASSDPGVRETQYF
CDR3 DNA: TGTGCCAGCAGTGACCCAGGGGTCCGCGAGACCCAGTACTTC

D gene: NA
V gene: TRBV7-2
clone size: few
CDR3 length: 20
J gene: TRBJ1-5
CDR3 protein: CASSLAGQGYGDFDNQPQHF
CDR3 DNA: TGTGCCAGCAGCTTAGCGGGGCAGGGCTACGGGGACTTCGATAATCAGCCCCAGCATTTT

D gene: NA
V gene: TRBV7-2
clone size: NA
CDR3 length: 15
J gene: TRBJ2-6
CDR3 protein: CASSFSRAGANVLTF
CDR3 DNA: TGTGCCAGCAGCTTTTCGAGGGCTGGGGCCAACGTCCTGACTTTC

D gene: TRBD1
V gene: TRBV5-1
clone size: NA
CDR3 length: 16
J gene: TRBJ1-2
CDR3 protein: CASSFDGQGARGGYTF
CDR3 DNA: TGCGCCAGCAGCTTTGACGGACAGGGGGCAAGAGGCGGCTACACCTTC

D gene: NA
V gene: TRBV7-3
clone size: NA
CDR3 length: 14
J gene: TRBJ2-2
CDR3 protein: CASSLITGTGELFF
CDR3 DNA: TGTGCCAGCAGCTTAATAACAGGGACCGGGGAGCTGTTTTTT

D gene: TRBD2
V gene: TRBV9
clone size: NA
CDR3 length: 18
J gene: TRBJ2-3
CDR3 protein: CASSVRTSGGSYTDTQYF
CDR3 DNA: TGTGCCAGCAGCGTTCGTACTAGCGGGGGGTCTTACACAGATACGCAGTATTTT

D gene: TRBD2
V gene: TRBV5-4
clone size: NA
CDR3 length: 16
J gene: TRBJ2-1
CDR3 protein: CASSIGTSGGVNEQFF
CDR3 DNA: TGTGCCAGCAGCATCGGGACTAGCGGGGGGGTCAATGAGCAGTTCTTC

D gene: NA
V gene: TRBV7-9
clone size: NA
CDR3 length: 13
J gene: TRBJ1-2
CDR3 protein: CASSLATGGGYTF
CDR3 DNA: TGTGCCAGCAGCTTAGCGACGGGAGGTGGCTACACCTTC

D gene: TRBD2
V gene: TRBV19
clone size: NA
CDR3 length: 17
J gene: TRBJ2-5
CDR3 protein: CASSMRGAGTKGETQYF
CDR3 DNA: TGTGCCAGTAGTATGCGGGGGGCAGGTACCAAAGGAGAGACCCAGTACTTC

D gene: TRBD1
V gene: TRBV28
clone size: many
CDR3 length: 14
J gene: TRBJ2-5
CDR3 protein: CASSATGVVETQYF
CDR3 DNA: TGTGCCAGCAGTGCGACAGGGGTTGTGGAGACCCAGTACTTC

D gene: TRBD1
V gene: TRBV24-1
clone size: NA
CDR3 length: 15
J gene: TRBJ2-5
CDR3 protein: CATGDPRDRQETQYF
CDR3 DNA: TGTGCCACCGGAGATCCCCGGGACAGGCAAGAGACCCAGTACTTC

D gene: NA
V gene: TRBV12-5
clone size: NA
CDR3 length: 19
J gene: TRBJ1-3
CDR3 protein: CASGLETAPGIFSGNTIYF
CDR3 DNA: TGTGCTAGTGGTTTGGAGACCGCACCCGGGATTTTCTCTGGAAACACCATATATTTT

D gene: TRBD1
V gene: TRBV27
clone size: NA
CDR3 length: 19
J gene: TRBJ2-1
CDR3 protein: CASSWTPPAGGSPTNEQFF
CDR3 DNA: TGTGCCAGCAGTTGGACCCCCCCGGCAGGGGGTTCCCCAACCAATGAGCAGTTCTTC

D gene: TRBD2
V gene: TRBV5-4
clone size: NA
CDR3 length: 15
J gene: TRBJ2-2
CDR3 protein: CASSLKTSPTGELFF
CDR3 DNA: TGTGCCAGCAGCTTGAAGACTAGCCCCACCGGGGAGCTGTTTTTT

D gene: TRBD1
V gene: TRBV19
clone size: NA
CDR3 length: 15
J gene: TRBJ1-2
CDR3 protein: CASSSRTGGGYGYTF
CDR3 DNA: TGTGCCAGTAGTAGCAGGACAGGGGGTGGCTATGGCTACACCTTC

D gene: TRBD1
V gene: TRBV25-1
clone size: NA
CDR3 length: 16
J gene: TRBJ1-1
CDR3 protein: CASTGGGQGAATEAFF
CDR3 DNA: TGTGCCAGCACCGGAGGGGGACAGGGGGCCGCCACTGAAGCTTTCTTT

D gene: TRBD1
V gene: TRBV5-1
clone size: NA
CDR3 length: 15
J gene: TRBJ1-1
CDR3 protein: CASSLGDRLNTEAFF
CDR3 DNA: TGCGCCAGCAGCTTGGGGGACAGGCTAAACACTGAAGCTTTCTTT

D gene: NA
V gene: TRBV7-2
clone size: NA
CDR3 length: 16
J gene: TRBJ2-4
CDR3 protein: CASTLQGSIAKNIQYF
CDR3 DNA: TGTGCCAGCACCTTACAGGGTTCCATTGCCAAAAACATTCAGTACTTC

D gene: TRBD1
V gene: TRBV6-1
clone size: NA
CDR3 length: 16
J gene: TRBJ1-2
CDR3 protein: CASSEPEDRGFIGYTF
CDR3 DNA: TGTGCCAGCAGTGAACCGGAGGACAGGGGATTTATTGGCTACACCTTC

D gene: NA
V gene: TRBV28
clone size: NA
CDR3 length: 13
J gene: TRBJ1-5
CDR3 protein: CASSFTGTGPQHF
CDR3 DNA: TGTGCCAGCAGTTTTACAGGAACGGGGCCCCAGCATTTT

D gene: NA
V gene: TRBV28
clone size: NA
CDR3 length: 15
J gene: TRBJ2-5
CDR3 protein: CASSFVSEPQETQYF
CDR3 DNA: TGTGCCAGCAGTTTCGTGAGCGAGCCCCAAGAGACCCAGTACTTC

D gene: TRBD1
V gene: TRBV11-1
clone size: few
CDR3 length: 13
J gene: TRBJ1-1
CDR3 protein: CASSTDRGTEAFF
CDR3 DNA: TGTGCCAGCAGCACCGACAGGGGCACTGAAGCTTTCTTT

D gene: NA
V gene: TRBV6-1
clone size: NA
CDR3 length: 17
J gene: TRBJ1-4
CDR3 protein: CASSEATPGTTNEKLFF
CDR3 DNA: TGTGCCAGCAGTGAAGCTACTCCGGGAACAACTAATGAAAAACTGTTTTTT

D gene: NA
V gene: TRBV4-3
clone size: few
CDR3 length: 14
J gene: TRBJ1-1
CDR3 protein: CASSPGAMNTEAFF
CDR3 DNA: TGCGCCAGCAGCCCTGGGGCAATGAACACTGAAGCTTTCTTT

D gene: TRBD2
V gene: TRBV24-1
clone size: NA
CDR3 length: 18
J gene: TRBJ2-2
CDR3 protein: CATSKGLAGGLNTGELFF
CDR3 DNA: TGTGCCACCAGCAAGGGACTAGCGGGGGGTCTGAACACCGGGGAGCTGTTTTTT

D gene: NA
V gene: TRBV7-6
clone size: NA
CDR3 length: 17
J gene: TRBJ2-2
CDR3 protein: CASSYSLAGLHTGELFF
CDR3 DNA: TGTGCCAGCAGCTACTCACTTGCAGGGTTGCACACCGGGGAGCTGTTTTTT

D gene: NA
V gene: TRBV28
clone size: few
CDR3 length: 14
J gene: TRBJ1-5
CDR3 protein: CASSWVQGVNPQHF
CDR3 DNA: TGTGCCAGCAGTTGGGTGCAGGGTGTGAACCCCCAGCATTTT

D gene: NA
V gene: TRBV7-9
clone size: NA
CDR3 length: 16
J gene: TRBJ1-2
CDR3 protein: CASSPTGRGSNYGYTF
CDR3 DNA: TGTGCCAGCAGCCCAACAGGAAGGGGCTCTAACTATGGCTACACCTTC

D gene: TRBD2
V gene: TRBV5-1
clone size: NA
CDR3 length: 16
J gene: TRBJ2-3
CDR3 protein: CASSPPELADPDTQYF
CDR3 DNA: TGCGCCAGCAGTCCTCCCGAGCTAGCGGACCCCGATACGCAGTATTTT

D gene: TRBD1
V gene: TRBV28
clone size: NA
CDR3 length: 16
J gene: TRBJ1-6
CDR3 protein: CASSSPVGTGRSPLHF
CDR3 DNA: TGTGCCAGCAGTTCCCCGGTTGGGACAGGGAGATCACCCCTCCACTTT

D gene: NA
V gene: TRBV3-1/TRBV3-2
clone size: NA
CDR3 length: 17
J gene: TRBJ1-4
CDR3 protein: CASTDTGGPDTNEKLFF
CDR3 DNA: TGTGCCAGCACCGATACGGGGGGGCCTGATACTAATGAAAAACTGTTTTTT

D gene: NA
V gene: TRBV24-1
clone size: NA
CDR3 length: 12
J gene: TRBJ1-2
CDR3 protein: CATSDFPGSYTF
CDR3 DNA: TGTGCCACCAGTGATTTCCCAGGGTCCTACACCTTC

D gene: NA
V gene: TRBV7-3
clone size: NA
CDR3 length: 15
J gene: TRBJ2-4
CDR3 protein: CASSLIDRAKNIQYF
CDR3 DNA: TGTGCCAGCAGCTTAATTGACAGGGCCAAAAACATTCAGTACTTC

D gene: TRBD2
V gene: TRBV4-2
clone size: NA
CDR3 length: 18
J gene: TRBJ2-1
CDR3 protein: CASSLTSGAGSSYNEQFF
CDR3 DNA: TGTGCCAGCAGCCTGACTAGCGGGGCGGGGAGCTCCTACAATGAGCAGTTCTTC

D gene: NA
V gene: TRBV7-3
clone size: once
CDR3 length: 13
J gene: TRBJ1-1
CDR3 protein: CASRSGMNTEAFF
CDR3 DNA: TGTGCCAGCAGGTCAGGTATGAACACTGAAGCTTTCTTT

D gene: TRBD1
V gene: TRBV5-4
clone size: once
CDR3 length: 16
J gene: TRBJ2-1
CDR3 protein: CASSSPGQGYYNEQFF
CDR3 DNA: TGTGCCAGCAGCTCGCCGGGACAGGGTTACTACAATGAGCAGTTCTTC

D gene: TRBD1
V gene: TRBV19
clone size: NA
CDR3 length: 13
J gene: TRBJ1-5
CDR3 protein: CAGGDRVGQPQHF
CDR3 DNA: TGTGCGGGAGGGGACAGGGTAGGTCAGCCCCAGCATTTT